The 21 T cell receptor beta chains below were found in one sample sequenced in a study of CD8+ T cells in alopecia areata. Sample treatment: oral pan-JAK inhibitor, 5-10 mg twice daily. cDNA serving as the sequencing template came from extracted, reverse transcribed RNA. The method was immunoSEQ multiplex PCR; TCRdb's version includes in-frame clones alone and lacks a portion of them. The sample includes some 170,000 clones, about 53% of them seen just once. The sample here was CD8+ T cells sorted from blood, taken at week 24, from a patient treated with tofacitinib. Receptors were obtained from a human donor with alopecia areata.

This chain links TRBV13 with TRBJ1-2; no reliable D call. Germline V gives CDR1 PRHDT, CDR2 FYEKMQ (reference sequence). The CDR3 extends over 12 amino acids. V gave up 5 bases and J gave up 8 bases, with 12 bases separating them. In DNA, the CDR3 is TGTGCCAGCAGCCACGCAAGAGGGGGCTACACCTTC. It translates to CASSHARGGYTF. The whole variable domain, filled in from reference TRBV13 and TRBJ1-2, reads AAGVIQSPRHLIKEKRETATLKCYPIPRHDTVYWYQQGPGQDPQFLISFYEKMQSDKGSIPDRFSAQQFSDYHSELNMSSLELGDSALYFCASSHARGGYTFGSGTRLTVV.

This clone was seen a handful of times. The rearrangement links TRBV27 to TRBJ2-7; D is undetermined. Trimming removed 8 bases at V and 5 bases at J, with 10 bases between. This CDR3 contains 11 residues. Per the germline V gene, CDR1 is MNHEY and CDR2 is SMNVEV (reference sequence). For the CDR3, the DNA is TGTGCCAGCCATACCAGAAACGAGCAGTACTTC. Translation gives CASHTRNEQYF.

This chain links TRBV11-3 with TRBJ2-2; D ambiguous. V was trimmed by 3 bases and J by 6 bases, leaving 2 bases between them. Germline assignment: CDR1 SGHNT and CDR2 YENEEA. The CDR3 covers 11 residues. The CDR3 sequence is CASSFAGELFF. Here the CDR3 DNA reads TGTGCCAGCAGCTTCGCCGGGGAGCTGTTTTTT.

This clone was found once. Its ends do not fully match the called genes, so a read error is possible. The chain recombines TRBV5-1 with TRBJ2-7; 8 nucleotides line up with TRBD1. CDR1 and CDR2 from the germline V gene are SGHRS and YFSETQ. There are 15 residues in the CDR3. Here the CDR3 DNA reads TGTGCCAGCAGCGGATCAGGGGGCTGGGCCTACGAGCAGTACTTC. This translates into CASSGSGGWAYEQYF.

The chain joins TRBV11-2 to TRBJ2-1; D is ambiguous. Germline CDR1 and CDR2: SGHAT and FQNNGV. The CDR3 runs to 15 residues. Deletions cut 5 bases from V and 8 bases from J, with 19 bases between. The chain's CDR3 is CASSPPGSGYYEQFF. The CDR3 bases are TGTGCCAGCAGCCCCCCAGGCTCTGGTTACTATGAGCAGTTCTTC.

This chain links TRBV19 with TRBJ1-4; tentative D call: TRBD1 (5 bases). Germline-derived CDR1 and CDR2 are LNHDA and SQIVND (reference sequence). The CDR3 is 14 amino acids. V was pared by 5 bases and J by 4 bases, with 11 bases between. CDR3 loop: CASSSRDGNEKLFF. DNA of the CDR3: TGTGCCAGTAGTTCCCGGGACGGTAATGAAAAACTGTTTTTT.

The V and J genes are TRBV30 and TRBJ1-2, with D perhaps TRBD1 (5 bases). Germline-derived CDR1 and CDR2 are GTSNPN and SVGIG (reference sequence). Trimming removed 0 bases from V and 13 bases from J, with 21 bases in between. There are 14 residues in the CDR3. The CDR3, as DNA: TGTGCCTGGAGTGTGAACAATGACGGGGGGGATATCACCTTC. Translating it yields CAWSVNNDGGDITF.

This rearrangement joins TRBV2 to TRBJ2-3; possible D gene TRBD1, 6 bases. The V gene lost 7 bases and the J gene lost 2 bases, with 10 bases spanning the gap. This CDR3 has 13 residues. Germline CDR1 and CDR2: SNHLY and FYNNEI. The CDR3 DNA is TGTGCCAGCAAGGGGGACACCACAGATACGCAGTATTTT. Amino acid sequence: CASKGDTTDTQYF.

The rearrangement uses TRBV29-1 and TRBJ2-7, with TRBD1 matching 9 bases. The CDR3 covers 12 residues. CDR1 and CDR2 from the germline V gene are SQVTM and ANQGSEA. Losses at the gene ends were 6 bases for V and 5 bases for J; bases not matched to a gene: 5. CDR3 region: CSVTGQGHEQYF. CDR3 DNA sequence: TGCAGCGTGACGGGACAGGGCCACGAGCAGTACTTC.

This chain joins TRBV9 and TRBJ2-7; tentatively, D is TRBD1 (7 bases). The germline V gene has CDR1 SGDLS and CDR2 YYNGEE. Deletions cut 0 bases from V and 5 bases from J, with 12 bases between. This CDR3 has 14 residues. The CDR3 region is CASSVGGRGDEQYF. The DNA of the CDR3 is TGTGCCAGCAGCGTAGGGGGCAGGGGGGACGAGCAGTACTTC.

The rearrangement links TRBV5-6 to TRBJ2-7, with 10 bases aligning to TRBD1. Trimming removed 2 bases from V and 6 bases from J; junction bases left unmatched: 5. This CDR3 comprises 14 residues. Germline V gives CDR1 SGHDT, CDR2 YYEEEE. DNA for the CDR3: TGTGCCAGCAGCTTCGGGACAGGGGCCTCCGAGCAGTACTTC. It is translated as CASSFGTGASEQYF.

The chain joins TRBV10-2 to TRBJ2-7; 8 positions agree with TRBD1. CDR1 is WSHSY and CDR2 is SAAADI in the germline V gene. The CDR3 runs 12 residues. The V and J ends lost 8 bases and 1 base, in that order; junction bases with no gene match: 1. The CDR3 DNA reads as TGCGCCAGCGGACAGGGATCCTACGAGCAGTACTTC. Translated: CASGQGSYEQYF.

The gene calls are TRBV6-5 and TRBJ2-7; D is ambiguous. V was cut by 0 bases and J by 3 bases, with 15 bases left in between. The CDR3 is 16 residues long. CDR1 is MNHEY and CDR2 is SVGAGI in the germline V gene. The CDR3 DNA is TGTGCCAGCAGTTACTCGTCGTCCAGAAGCTACTACGAGCAGTACTTC. Amino acids: CASSYSSSRSYYEQYF.

V is TRBV5-1 and J is TRBJ2-7; perhaps D is TRBD1 or TRBD2 (6 bases each). Germline V gene data show CDR1 as SGHRS and CDR2 as YFSETQ. The V end was cut by 4 bases, the J end by 5 bases, with 19 bases between. The CDR3 consists of 15 residues. CDR3 region: CASSQGGLEGDEQYF. In DNA, the CDR3 is TGCGCCAGCAGCCAAGGGGGACTCGAAGGAGACGAGCAGTACTTC.

This clone has only one observation. The chain carries TRBV13 and TRBJ2-5; 15 nucleotides match TRBD2. CDR3 length: 17 amino acids. Trimming cost V 5 bases and J 4 bases; bases outside gene matches: 8. From germline, CDR1 is PRHDT and CDR2 FYEKMQ (reference sequence). CDR3 region: CASSPGLAGGLGETQYF. The CDR3 DNA reads as TGTGCCAGCAGCCCCGGACTAGCGGGGGGGCTTGGAGAGACCCAGTACTTC. The full variable domain, in which reference TRBV13 and TRBJ2-5 provide the parts outside the CDR3, is AAGVIQSPRHLIKEKRETATLKCYPIPRHDTVYWYQQGPGQDPQFLISFYEKMQSDKGSIPDRFSAQQFSDYHSELNMSSLELGDSALYFCASSPGLAGGLGETQYFGPGTRLLVL.

The J gene is TRBJ2-1, the V gene TRBV9, with 7 bases lining up with TRBD1. V dropped 7 bases and J dropped 5; count of bases not matched to a gene: 6. Germline V gene lookup returns CDR1 SGDLS and CDR2 YYNGEE. This CDR3 has 13 amino acids. The CDR3 region is CASADRVDNEQFF. In DNA form, the CDR3 reads TGTGCCAGCGCCGACAGGGTAGACAATGAGCAGTTCTTC. Supplemented by reference TRBV9 and TRBJ2-1, the full variable domain reads DSGVTQTPKHLITATGQRVTLRCSPRSGDLSVYWYQQSLDQGLQFLIQYYNGEERAKGNILERFSAQQFPDLHSELNLSSLELGDSALYFCASADRVDNEQFFGPGTRLTVL.

The gene calls are TRBV2 and TRBJ2-1, with D tentatively TRBD1 or TRBD2 (5 bases each). The CDR3 loop spans 11 amino acids. Between the trimmed V and J ends, which lost 7 bases and 7 bases, there was a span of 8 bases. The germline gives CDR1 SNHLY, CDR2 FYNNEI. CDR3 amino acids: CASNWGNEQFF. As DNA, the CDR3 is TGTGCCAGCAATTGGGGGAATGAGCAGTTCTTC.

This clone has more than one count but fewer than ten. The chain combines TRBV21-1 with TRBJ2-5. TRBV21-1 is a recognized pseudogene. The length of the CDR3 is 15 residues. CDR3 bases: TGTGCCAGCAGCAAAGCCCTGGACGCTTGGGAGACCCAGTACTTC. Translation gives CASSKALDAWETQYF.

As concerns this clone: The limits of the CDR3 on the DNA are not certain, so only TCRdb's listed CDR3 is given. The CDR3 reads CSILVTEAFF. The rearrangement uses TRBV29-1 and TRBJ1-1. In germline, CDR1 is SQVTM, CDR2 ANQGSEA. Including both end residues, the CDR3 is 10 amino acids long.

This clone was seen repeatedly, ten times or more. V gene TRBV7-3 combines with J gene TRBJ2-7; tentative D call: TRBD2 (6 bases). Trimming shortened V by 2 bases and J by 5 bases, and 13 bases separated the two germline ends. CDR1 is SGHTA, CDR2 FQGTGA, per germline. The CDR3 has 14 amino acids. CDR3 nucleotide sequence: TGTGCCAGCAGCTTAGGAGGGTCGTGGGACGAGCAGTACTTC. Residues: CASSLGGSWDEQYF.

The gene calls are TRBV5-8 and TRBJ2-1, with D possibly TRBD2 on 6 matching bases. The CDR3 totals 15 residues. V was shortened by 6 bases and J by 0 bases, with 13 bases between the two germline ends. Germline lookup yields CDR1 SGHTS and CDR2 YDEGEE. CDR3 loop: CASNVRDFSYNEQFF. In DNA form, the CDR3 reads TGTGCCAGCAACGTAAGGGACTTCTCCTACAATGAGCAGTTCTTC.